These 19 T cell receptor beta chains were all obtained from the same sample, sequenced in a study of T cell responses to AZD1222 COVID-19 vaccine. Some clones are missing from TCRdb's copy, which holds only in-frame ones; the method was immunoSEQ multiplex PCR. The sample shows 95,000 to 100,000 clones, more than 90% of them seen only once. Sequenced material: peripheral blood, taken on day 0 of AZD1222 vaccination. Receptors were obtained from an adult in good health.

The chain joins TRBV5-1 to TRBJ2-1, with D possibly being TRBD2 (5 bases). This CDR3 is built from 17 residues. Per the germline V gene, CDR1 is SGHRS and CDR2 is YFSETQ. Trimming took 2 bases from V and 4 from J, leaving 19 bases between them. Here the CDR3 reads CASSFPRSRTGYNEQFF. Here the CDR3 DNA reads TGCGCCAGCAGCTTCCCCAGATCCAGGACGGGATACAATGAGCAGTTCTTC. Full variable domain (rest looked up from reference TRBV5-1 and TRBJ2-1): KAGVTQTPRYLIKTRGQQVTLSCSPISGHRSVSWYQQTPGQGLQFLFEYFSETQRNKGNFPGRFSGRQFSNSRSEMNVSTLELGDSALYLCASSFPRSRTGYNEQFFGPGTRLTVL.

This chain connects TRBV9 to TRBJ2-4; 9 positions agree with TRBD2. V trimming: 0 bases; J trimming: 3 bases; junction bases outside the gene matches: 7. This CDR3 is 17 amino acids long. Germline-derived CDR1 and CDR2 are SGDLS and YYNGEE. In nucleotides, the CDR3 is TGTGCCAGCAGCGTAGGGGGACTAGCCGGGGGCAAAAACATTCAGTACTTC. Translated: CASSVGGLAGGKNIQYF.

The chain is built from TRBV7-2 and TRBJ2-5; 8 positions match TRBD2. CDR1 is SGHTA and CDR2 is FQGNSA in the germline V gene. The CDR3 loop spans 14 amino acids. V shed 2 bases, J shed 7 bases, and the junction held 6 bases outside the gene matches. This CDR3 is CASSLSGGPGTQYF. The CDR3 DNA reads as TGTGCCAGCAGCTTATCGGGGGGGCCGGGGACCCAGTACTTC.

The J gene is TRBJ2-2, the V gene TRBV27; 12 nucleotides align to TRBD2. J lost 4 bases, V lost 3 bases, and 6 bases had no gene match. Germline V gene data show CDR1 as MNHEY and CDR2 as SMNVEV (reference sequence). The CDR3 runs 17 residues. CDR3 region: CASSLLAGGPLTGELFF. The DNA of the CDR3 is TGTGCCAGCAGTTTGCTAGCGGGGGGGCCTCTCACCGGGGAGCTGTTTTTT.

V gene TRBV7-9 combines with J gene TRBJ1-4; the match to TRBD1 covers 7 bases. With V trimmed by 5 bases and J by 7 bases, 16 bases remained unmatched. This CDR3 region has 17 residues. From germline, CDR1 is SEHNR and CDR2 FQNEAQ (reference sequence). The CDR3: CASSPGVRGFGGEKLFF. The CDR3 nucleotides read TGTGCCAGCAGCCCCGGGGTCAGGGGGTTTGGAGGTGAAAAACTGTTTTTT.

As regards this clone: The sample has other DNA sequences that encode this CDR3 too. The CDR3 coding sequence is TGTGCCAGCTCACCAAGACAGGGAGACACTGAAGCTTTCTTT. As protein: CASSPRQGDTEAFF. The J gene is TRBJ1-1, the V gene TRBV18, with TRBD1 matching over 7 bases. The junction had 3 bases not matched to a gene; V was cut back by 2 bases and J by 3 bases. CDR3 length: 14 amino acids. Germline CDR1 and CDR2: KGHSH and LQKENI.

This chain uses TRBV27 with TRBJ2-7; a possible D gene is TRBD2 (6 bases). The V and J ends lost 4 bases and 0 bases respectively, with 13 bases between them. Germline CDR1 and CDR2: MNHEY and SMNVEV (reference sequence). The CDR3 loop spans 15 amino acids. Here the CDR3 reads CASSSSGGASYEQYF. The CDR3 DNA reads TGTGCCAGCAGTTCCTCGGGCGGGGCCTCCTACGAGCAGTACTTC.

The rearrangement joins TRBV28 to TRBJ2-2; weak D call: TRBD1 (5 bases). V shed 6 bases and J shed 6 bases, with 11 bases lying between them. Germline CDR1 reads MDHEN; CDR2 reads SYDVKM. This CDR3 has 13 amino acids. CDR3 coding DNA: TGTGCCAGCAGAAGCAGGGTCGCCGGGGAGCTGTTTTTT. Translated: CASRSRVAGELFF.

V usage is TRBV5-1 and J usage is TRBJ1-1; 7 bases are shared with TRBD1. Germline CDR1 reads SGHRS; CDR2 reads YFSETQ. Germline trimming cut 0 bases from V and 3 bases from J; bases unmatched to any gene: 8. The CDR3 spans 16 residues. The CDR3 coding sequence is TGCGCCAGCAGCTTGGGGTCTCTGGGACAGTACACTGAAGCTTTCTTT. It is translated as CASSLGSLGQYTEAFF.

V usage is TRBV5-6 and J usage is TRBJ1-6, with D possibly matching TRBD1 (5 bases). The germline V and J ends were trimmed by 0 bases and 10 bases, with 14 bases remaining between them. This CDR3 is built from 15 residues. Germline CDR1 reads SGHDT; CDR2 reads YYEEEE. CDR3 region: CASSLDGGRGSPLHF. CDR3 nucleotide sequence: TGTGCCAGCAGCTTGGACGGTGGAAGGGGATCACCCCTCCACTTT.

CDR3 amino acids: CASNIAPGNTIYF. CDR3 in DNA: TGTGCCAGCAACATTGCCCCTGGAAACACCATATATTTT. The V call is TRBV5-4, the J call TRBJ1-3; D ambiguous. The CDR3 runs 13 residues. CDR1 is SGHNT and CDR2 is YYREEE in the germline V gene (reference sequence). V was pared by 6 bases and J by 2 bases, with 9 bases between.

This clone appeared a few times. V usage is TRBV4-1 and J usage is TRBJ2-7; D not resolved. The V end lost 3 bases, the J end lost 3 bases, and 15 bases lay between the germline ends. Germline lookup yields CDR1 MGHRA and CDR2 YSYEKL. This CDR3 is 15 amino acids long. DNA of the CDR3: TGCGCCAGCAGCCAGAACGGTCTTGGCCTCTACGAGCAGTACTTC. Its protein product is CASSQNGLGLYEQYF.

This rearrangement joins TRBV19 to TRBJ1-1; D gene ambiguous. CDR3 size: 13 residues. Trimming shortened V by 3 bases and J by 6 bases, and 11 bases separated the two germline ends. Germline V gene sequence: CDR1 LNHDA, CDR2 SQIVND (reference sequence). The CDR3 sequence is CASSIVTGAEAFF. In nucleotides, the CDR3 is TGTGCCAGTAGTATCGTCACCGGCGCTGAAGCTTTCTTT. The whole variable domain, filled in from reference TRBV19 and TRBJ1-1, reads DGGITQSPKYLFRKEGQNVTLSCEQNLNHDAMYWYRQDPGQGLRLIYYSQIVNDFQKGDIAEGYSVSREKKESFPLTVTSAQKNPTAFYLCASSIVTGAEAFFGQGTRLTVV.

V gene TRBV6-2 or TRBV6-3 combines with J gene TRBJ1-5; D remains ambiguous. Germline loops: CDR1 MNHEY, CDR2 SVGEGT. Trimming stripped 3 bases from V and 0 bases from J, with 12 bases between. CDR3 size: 16 residues. The CDR3 sequence is CASSYAGPYSNQPQHF. In DNA, the CDR3 is TGTGCCAGCAGTTATGCTGGCCCTTATAGCAATCAGCCCCAGCATTTT.

This clone has more than one count but fewer than ten. V is TRBV5-4 and J is TRBJ2-7, with D possibly matching TRBD1 (7 bases). The germline gives CDR1 SGHNT, CDR2 YYREEE (reference sequence). V was trimmed by 1 base and J by 7 bases, leaving 12 bases between them. The CDR3 spans 13 residues. The CDR3 DNA is TGTGCCAGCAGCTTGTACAGGGGAGGAGAGCAGTACTTC. It yields the protein CASSLYRGGEQYF.

This chain uses TRBV28 with TRBJ1-1; D call uncertain. Germline CDR1 is MDHEN and CDR2 is SYDVKM. CDR3 length equals 16 residues. The V end was cut by 5 bases, the J end by 5 bases, with 21 bases between. CDR3 nucleotides: TGTGCCAGCAGTACGTATGCAAAGGTCCCGGGGACTGAAGCTTTCTTT. Its translation: CASSTYAKVPGTEAFF.

The chain links TRBV11-2 to TRBJ2-1, with no clear D. Germline V gene lookup returns CDR1 SGHAT and CDR2 FQNNGV. The CDR3 contains 18 residues. With 5 bases removed from V and 8 bases from J, the gap between germline ends came to 28 bases. The CDR3 loop reads CASSAEVGARLRQHEQFF. CDR3 coding DNA: TGTGCCAGCAGCGCCGAGGTCGGCGCGAGACTTCGTCAGCATGAGCAGTTCTTC.

This clone came up a few times. This chain links TRBV3-1 (or the pseudogene TRBV3-2) with TRBJ2-5; D unresolved. The ends were cut back, 0 bases at V and 5 bases at J, with 10 bases in the middle. Germline lookup yields CDR1 LGHDT and CDR2 YNNKEL (reference sequence). The CDR3 runs 14 residues. The CDR3 coding sequence is TGTGCCAGCAGCCAAGATCAGTCGAGGGAGACCCAGTACTTC. This codes for CASSQDQSRETQYF.

V gene TRBV29-1 combines with J gene TRBJ2-7; possibly TRBD2 for D (5 bases). The CDR3 extends over 12 amino acids. CDR1 and CDR2 from the germline V gene are SQVTM and ANQGSEA. V was shortened by 5 bases and J by 0 bases, with 8 bases between the two germline ends. As DNA, the CDR3 is TGCAGCGTTAAGGGAGACTCCTACGAGCAGTACTTC. It translates to CSVKGDSYEQYF.